The 27 T cell receptor beta chains below all came from one sample that was sequenced in a study of T cell responses to AZD1222 COVID-19 vaccine. Repertoires were generated with immunoSEQ multiplex PCR, while TCRdb's copy carries only in-frame clones and drops some. Of more than 95,000 clones in the sample, around nine tenths are singletons; the top ten hold about 7.8%. The source was peripheral blood, collected on day 0 of AZD1222 vaccination. These receptors were collected from an adult in good health.

Only one count was recorded for this clone. The CDR3 sequence: CASSMGTGVGYEQYF. DNA of the CDR3: TGTGCCAGCAGCATGGGGACAGGGGTGGGCTACGAGCAGTACTTC. This rearrangement joins TRBV9 to TRBJ2-7; 10 bases fit TRBD1. The CDR3 extends over 15 amino acids. CDR1 is SGDLS, CDR2 YYNGEE, per germline. Trimming removed 4 bases from V and 3 bases from J; junction bases left unmatched: 7.

The chain carries TRBV6-2 or TRBV6-3 and TRBJ1-1; 8 nucleotides align to TRBD1. The germline gives CDR1 MNHEY, CDR2 SVGEGT. This CDR3 has 16 residues. The J segment lost 1 base and the V segment lost 2 bases, leaving 6 bases of the junction unmatched. This CDR3 is CASSYDRGVGNTEAFF. The CDR3 DNA reads as TGTGCCAGCAGTTACGACAGGGGTGTCGGGAACACTGAAGCTTTCTTT.

CDR3 loop: CASSGRQDNYGYTF. In DNA, the CDR3 is TGTGCCAGCAGTGGCAGACAGGATAACTATGGCTACACCTTC. This chain connects TRBV25-1 to TRBJ1-2, with D perhaps TRBD1 (6 bases). This CDR3 comprises 14 residues. Germline-derived CDR1 and CDR2 are MGHDK and SYGVNS. V was shortened by 4 bases and J by 1 base, with 10 bases between the two germline ends.

The rearrangement uses TRBV2 and TRBJ1-1, with D possibly being TRBD1 (5 bases). Germline CDR1 and CDR2: SNHLY and FYNNEI. Trimming took 7 bases from V and 0 from J, leaving 15 bases between them. This CDR3 has 15 residues. This chain's CDR3 is CASNYAGTVNTEAFF. The DNA of the CDR3 is TGTGCCAGCAACTATGCGGGGACGGTGAACACTGAAGCTTTCTTT.

This clone was seen a single time. The gene calls are TRBV11-1 and TRBJ2-1, with 7 positions matching TRBD1. V lost 5 bases to trimming and J lost 5 bases; unmatched junction nucleotides: 6. The germline gives CDR1 SGHAT, CDR2 FQDESV (reference sequence). This CDR3 is 14 amino acids long. In nucleotides, the CDR3 is TGTGCCAGCAGCCGAGGGACAGTCAACAATGAGCAGTTCTTC. Its protein is CASSRGTVNNEQFF.

CDR3: CASKIGTPGNTIYF. The CDR3 DNA follows: TGTGCCAGCAAAATAGGGACTCCTGGAAACACCATATATTTT. The V gene is TRBV3-1 (or the pseudogene TRBV3-2), the J gene TRBJ1-3; a weak D match, TRBD1 (5 bases). This CDR3 is built from 14 residues. Germline CDR1 and CDR2: LGHDT and YNNKEL (reference sequence). V was clipped by 7 bases and J by 2 bases, with 12 bases between them.

This clone was seen just once. V is TRBV28 and J is TRBJ1-5; 7 bases fit TRBD1. The CDR3 consists of 15 residues. V dropped 6 bases and J dropped 3; count of bases not matched to a gene: 8. Germline CDR1 MDHEN, CDR2 SYDVKM. Here the CDR3 reads CASSSYRGTNQPQHF. The DNA of the CDR3 is TGTGCCAGCAGCTCTTACAGGGGTACCAATCAGCCCCAGCATTTT.

The chain combines TRBV24-1 with TRBJ2-7; 10 nucleotides agree with TRBD2. The junction had 4 bases not matched to a gene; V was cut back by 7 bases and J by 2 bases. CDR3 length equals 14 residues. Germline values: CDR1 KGHDR, CDR2 SFDVKD. The CDR3 DNA follows: TGTGCCACCAGGACTAGCGGGCCACCCTACGAGCAGTACTTC. As protein: CATRTSGPPYEQYF.

Only one count was recorded for this clone. The chain recombines TRBV2 with TRBJ2-5; 8 bases map to TRBD2. CDR1 and CDR2 from the germline V gene are SNHLY and FYNNEI. This CDR3 comprises 14 residues. V lost 3 bases, J lost 7 bases, and 7 bases stayed unmatched. CDR3 DNA: TGTGCCAGCAGTGAGCAGCGGGAGCCTCGGACCCAGTACTTC. It is translated as CASSEQREPRTQYF.

The rearrangement links TRBV5-1 to TRBJ1-2, with D tentatively TRBD1 (6 bases). Germline loops: CDR1 SGHRS, CDR2 YFSETQ. CDR3 length: 14 amino acids. The V and J ends lost 7 bases and 0 bases respectively, with 13 bases between them. The CDR3, as DNA: TGCGCCAGCCGGCGACAGGTGACTAACTATGGCTACACCTTC. This encodes CASRRQVTNYGYTF. The full variable domain, in which reference TRBV5-1 and TRBJ1-2 provide the parts outside the CDR3, is KAGVTQTPRYLIKTRGQQVTLSCSPISGHRSVSWYQQTPGQGLQFLFEYFSETQRNKGNFPGRFSGRQFSNSRSEMNVSTLELGDSALYLCASRRQVTNYGYTFGSGTRLTVV.

This chain connects TRBV6-5 to TRBJ2-5; 7 nucleotides match TRBD1. Germline V gives CDR1 MNHEY, CDR2 SVGAGI. The junction had 2 bases not matched to a gene; V was cut back by 6 bases and J by 1 base. The CDR3 is 13 amino acids. CDR3 loop: CASRYRGQETQYF. CDR3 bases: TGTGCCAGCAGATACAGGGGCCAAGAGACCCAGTACTTC.

The chain combines TRBV15 with TRBJ2-7; maybe TRBD2 (5 bases). The germline V gene has CDR1 LNHNV and CDR2 YYDKDF (reference sequence). Trimming stripped 0 bases from V and 4 bases from J, with 13 bases between. The length of the CDR3 is 15 residues. The CDR3 coding sequence is TGTGCCACCAGCAGAGATCGAATAAGGGAGTACGAGCAGTACTTC. Amino acids: CATSRDRIREYEQYF.

The chain links TRBV7-9 to TRBJ1-1; no clear D gene. This CDR3 has 12 amino acids. The germline V and J ends were trimmed by 2 bases and 1 base, with 2 bases remaining between them. Germline loops: CDR1 SEHNR, CDR2 FQNEAQ (reference sequence). The CDR3 loop is CASSLWNTEAFF. The CDR3 DNA sequence: TGTGCCAGCAGCTTATGGAACACTGAAGCTTTCTTT. The full variable domain, completed using reference TRBV7-9 and TRBJ1-1, is DTGVSQNPRHKITKRGQNVTFRCDPISEHNRLYWYRQTLGQGPEFLTYFQNEAQLEKSRLLSDRFSAERPKGSFSTLEIQRTEQGDSAMYLCASSLWNTEAFFGQGTRLTVV.

The chain recombines TRBV7-2 with TRBJ1-6; D uncertain. V was clipped by 0 bases and J by 7 bases, with 16 bases between them. The CDR3 is 17 residues long. Germline-derived CDR1 and CDR2 are SGHTA and FQGNSA. The CDR3 DNA reads as TGTGCCAGCAGCTTAGCGGCTTTTCCGCTGGAGAATTCACCCCTCCACTTT. Its translation is CASSLAAFPLENSPLHF.

This clone appeared once. The V call is TRBV19, the J call TRBJ1-2, with D possibly matching TRBD1 (5 bases). The germline CDR1 and CDR2 sequences are LNHDA and SQIVND (reference sequence). The CDR3 is 16 residues long. Trimming stripped 6 bases from V and 4 bases from J, with 21 bases between. CDR3 DNA: TGTGCCAGTAGCTCCCCTCGGATGAGGCAGGGCTATGGCTACACCTTC. Protein sequence: CASSSPRMRQGYGYTF. Full variable domain (missing parts from reference TRBV19 and TRBJ1-2): DGGITQSPKYLFRKEGQNVTLSCEQNLNHDAMYWYRQDPGQGLRLIYYSQIVNDFQKGDIAEGYSVSREKKESFPLTVTSAQKNPTAFYLCASSSPRMRQGYGYTFGSGTRLTVV.

The V call is TRBV7-9, the J call TRBJ2-6; weak D call: TRBD2 (7 bases). The CDR3 runs to 19 residues. CDR1 and CDR2 from the germline V gene are SEHNR and FQNEAQ (reference sequence). The V gene lost 1 base and the J gene lost 0 bases, with 16 bases spanning the gap. CDR3 sequence reads: CASSLEGGPSRSGANVLTF. The DNA of the CDR3 is TGTGCCAGCAGCTTAGAGGGGGGGCCCTCCCGCTCTGGGGCCAACGTCCTGACTTTC.

The chain joins TRBV9 to TRBJ2-2, with D uncertain. V was cut by 2 bases and J by 1 base, with 9 bases left in between. CDR1 and CDR2 from the germline V gene are SGDLS and YYNGEE. The CDR3 extends over 15 amino acids. The CDR3 DNA sequence: TGTGCCAGCAGCGTGGAAGGGCGGAACACCGGGGAGCTGTTTTTT. Encoded protein: CASSVEGRNTGELFF.

This sequence joins TRBV4-2 and TRBJ1-2; no definite D call. The CDR3 covers 16 residues. CDR1 is LGHNA, CDR2 YNFKEQ, per germline. V was trimmed by 0 bases and J by 0 bases, leaving 11 bases between them. The CDR3 spells CASSQERQATNYGYTF. The DNA of the CDR3 is TGTGCCAGCAGCCAAGAGCGGCAGGCTACTAACTATGGCTACACCTTC.

This chain links TRBV5-5 with TRBJ1-1; D possibly corresponds to TRBD1 (6 bases). In germline, CDR1 is SGHKS, CDR2 YYEKEE (reference sequence). The CDR3 consists of 17 residues. The ends were cut back, 0 bases at V and 1 base at J, with 16 bases in the middle. The CDR3 here is CASSLGGFGGQNTEAFF. The DNA for the CDR3 is TGTGCCAGCAGCTTGGGAGGTTTTGGGGGACAGAACACTGAAGCTTTCTTT.

This chain joins TRBV7-9 and TRBJ2-1; D gene unclear. V lost 5 bases, J lost 10 bases, and 9 bases lay in between. The CDR3 totals 11 residues. Germline CDR1 reads SEHNR; CDR2 reads FQNEAQ (reference sequence). CDR3: CASSRLGEQFF. DNA for the CDR3: TGTGCCAGCAGCCGCCTCGGCGAGCAGTTCTTC.

This clone is a singleton in its sample. V and J are TRBV3-1 (or the pseudogene TRBV3-2) and TRBJ2-1, with TRBD1 matching 7 bases. CDR1 is LGHDT and CDR2 is YNNKEL in the germline V gene (reference sequence). After removal of 5 bases from V and 4 bases from J, the junction contained 2 bases not matched to a gene. The CDR3 length is 13 residues. This CDR3 is CASSGQEYNEQFF. The DNA for the CDR3 is TGTGCCAGCAGCGGACAGGAATACAATGAGCAGTTCTTC.

The chain uses TRBV30 and TRBJ2-5, with D perhaps TRBD1 (5 bases). V gave up 3 bases and J gave up 4 bases, with 9 bases separating them. The CDR3 loop spans 12 amino acids. Germline assignment: CDR1 GTSNPN and CDR2 SVGIG (reference sequence). CDR3 sequence reads: CAWSRAGETQYF. CDR3 sequence (DNA): TGTGCCTGGAGCAGGGCTGGAGAGACCCAGTACTTC.

This clone was seen repeatedly, ten times or more. The chain has TRBV2 and TRBJ2-5, with D perhaps TRBD1 (5 bases). Deletions cut 7 bases from V and 4 bases from J, with 16 bases between. Germline V gene data show CDR1 as SNHLY and CDR2 as FYNNEI. The CDR3 has 14 residues. The CDR3 region is CASKPAWGLETQYF. CDR3 DNA: TGTGCCAGCAAGCCGGCGTGGGGCCTAGAGACCCAGTACTTC.

The chain carries TRBV7-8 and TRBJ1-3, with D uncertain. Germline lookup yields CDR1 SGHVS and CDR2 FQNEAQ. V was cut by 0 bases and J by 9 bases, with 15 bases left in between. The CDR3 runs to 15 residues. CDR3 loop: CASSLAPQGRGTIYF. The DNA for the CDR3 is TGTGCCAGCAGCTTAGCACCACAAGGCCGGGGCACCATATATTTT.

The rearrangement joins TRBV28 to TRBJ1-2; 9 positions agree with TRBD1. In germline, CDR1 is MDHEN, CDR2 SYDVKM. The CDR3 contains 14 residues. V was clipped by 4 bases and J by 2 bases; unmatched bases: 2. The CDR3 DNA reads as TGTGCCAGCAGTTCCACAGGGGGCAACTATGGCTACACCTTC. This translates into CASSSTGGNYGYTF.

The chain has TRBV29-1 and TRBJ1-3; D ambiguous. Per germline, CDR1 SQVTM and CDR2 ANQGSEA. This CDR3 region has 14 residues. Trimming pared 6 bases from V and 2 bases from J, leaving 14 bases between. The CDR3 is CSVNPGLTGNTIYF. The CDR3, as DNA: TGCAGCGTGAATCCGGGATTGACTGGAAACACCATATATTTT.

This sequence joins TRBV6-6 and TRBJ1-2; 7 bases line up with TRBD1. V shed 7 bases and J 4 bases; nucleotides not matched to a gene: 15. CDR1 MNHNY and CDR2 SVGAGI come from the germline V gene (reference sequence). This CDR3 is 16 amino acids long. DNA of the CDR3: TGTGCCAGCAACCCCCTAACCGGGACAGAGGGCTATGGCTACACCTTC. Protein product: CASNPLTGTEGYGYTF.